The rows below give T cell receptor beta chains drawn from one sample of a study of tumor and adjacent non-tumor tissue in lung cancer. TCRdb re-analysed the multiplex PCR reads in MiXCR, keeping a single row per CDR3 protein. The sample records 120,000 or so distinct CDR3 sequences, about 66% being singletons. The material sequenced was lung tumor tissue. These receptors were obtained from a young man with non-small cell lung cancer. The CDR3 runs from the conserved cysteine through the conserved F or W. The order of the fields is J gene, V gene, D gene, clone size, CDR3 DNA, CDR3 protein. A D gene is named only where the DNA matches it firmly. Clone size is given for some rows only: seen once, a few or many times, or a class if the clone is expanded.

>TRBJ2-4|TRBV11-1|NA|NA
TGTACCAGCACCCACTCAGGCATGGCGACCAAAAACATTCATTACTTC
CTSTHSGMATKNIHYF
>TRBJ1-1|TRBV11-3|TRBD1|NA
TGTGCCAGCACCACGCGACAGGGAGATACTGAAGCTTCCTTT
CASTTRQGDTEASF
>TRBJ1-1|TRBV6-6|NA|NA
TGTGCCAGCAGAAAGGATACTGGCCCAGGGCTAAACACTGGAACTTTCTTT
CASRKDTGPGLNTGTFF
>TRBJ2-3|TRBV6-1|NA|once
TGTGCCAGCATTGTAAATATAGGGGCCGATACGCAGTATTTT
CASIVNIGADTQYF
>TRBJ2-2|TRBV19|NA|NA
TGTGCCAGTAAGGGGCGTTATGAGGCCGGGGAGCTGTTTTTT
CASKGRYEAGELFF
>TRBJ2-7|TRBV11-3|TRBD1|once
TGTGCCAGCAGGGAGACAGGGTACAAGCAGTACTTC
CASRETGYKQYF
>TRBJ1-5|TRBV12-3/TRBV12-4|NA|many
TGTGCCAGCAGTTTCGGGGGTAATCAGCCCCAGCATTTT
CASSFGGNQPQHF
>TRBJ2-3|TRBV7-2|TRBD2|NA
TGTGCAAGCAGCCGGACTAGCGGCACATATACGCAGTATTTT
CASSRTSGTYTQYF
>TRBJ2-1|TRBV11-3|NA|many
TGTGCCAGCAGCTTAGAGCGGGGAGACAATGAGCAGTTCTTC
CASSLERGDNEQFF
>TRBJ1-5|TRBV2|NA|NA
TGTGCCAGCAGTGGGGATTCGGGAGGCAATCAGCCCCAGCATTTT
CASSGDSGGNQPQHF
>TRBJ2-3|TRBV24-1|NA|few
TGTGCCACCAGTGATTCGGGGAATATGGCAGATACGCAGTATTTT
CATSDSGNMADTQYF
>TRBJ2-5|TRBV20-1|TRBD2|few
TGCAGCGAACTTCGGGGGGTGGAGGAGACCCAGTACTTC
CSELRGVEETQYF
>TRBJ1-4|TRBV6-2/TRBV6-3|NA|many
TGTGCCAGCAGTTACCGGAGGAATGAAAAACTGTTTTTT
CASSYRRNEKLFF
>TRBJ1-4|TRBV5-6|TRBD1|NA
TGTGCCATCAGCTTGAGCACAGGGGGCGGAGAAAAACTGTTTTTT
CAISLSTGGGEKLFF
>TRBJ2-5|TRBV12-3/TRBV12-4|NA|many
TGTGCCAGCAGTTTAGCTGAGACCCAGTACTTC
CASSLAETQYF
>TRBJ2-5|TRBV12-3/TRBV12-4|TRBD2|many
TGTGCCAGCAGTTTTCTAGCGGGAGTAGAGACCCAGTACTTC
CASSFLAGVETQYF